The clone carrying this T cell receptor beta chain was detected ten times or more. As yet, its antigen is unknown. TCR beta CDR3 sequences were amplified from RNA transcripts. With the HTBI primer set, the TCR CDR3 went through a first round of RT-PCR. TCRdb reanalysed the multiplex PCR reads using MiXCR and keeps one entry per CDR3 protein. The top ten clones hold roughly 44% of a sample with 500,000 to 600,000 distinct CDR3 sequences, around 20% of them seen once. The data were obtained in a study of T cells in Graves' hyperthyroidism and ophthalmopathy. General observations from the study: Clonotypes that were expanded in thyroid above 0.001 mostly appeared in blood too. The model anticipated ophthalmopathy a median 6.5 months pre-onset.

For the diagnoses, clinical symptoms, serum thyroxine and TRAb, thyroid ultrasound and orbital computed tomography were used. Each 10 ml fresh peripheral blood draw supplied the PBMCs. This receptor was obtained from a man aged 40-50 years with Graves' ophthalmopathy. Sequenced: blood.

CDR3 in amino acids: CSAYRGLNEAFF. The CDR3, as DNA: TGCAGTGCTTACAGGGGGCTTAATGAAGCTTTCTTT. The chain employs TRBV20-1 and TRBJ1-1; TRBD1 agrees at 9 bases. Per germline, CDR1 DFQATT and CDR2 SNEGSKA (reference sequence). There are 12 residues in the CDR3. V lost 5 bases to trimming and J lost 7 bases; unmatched junction nucleotides: 5.